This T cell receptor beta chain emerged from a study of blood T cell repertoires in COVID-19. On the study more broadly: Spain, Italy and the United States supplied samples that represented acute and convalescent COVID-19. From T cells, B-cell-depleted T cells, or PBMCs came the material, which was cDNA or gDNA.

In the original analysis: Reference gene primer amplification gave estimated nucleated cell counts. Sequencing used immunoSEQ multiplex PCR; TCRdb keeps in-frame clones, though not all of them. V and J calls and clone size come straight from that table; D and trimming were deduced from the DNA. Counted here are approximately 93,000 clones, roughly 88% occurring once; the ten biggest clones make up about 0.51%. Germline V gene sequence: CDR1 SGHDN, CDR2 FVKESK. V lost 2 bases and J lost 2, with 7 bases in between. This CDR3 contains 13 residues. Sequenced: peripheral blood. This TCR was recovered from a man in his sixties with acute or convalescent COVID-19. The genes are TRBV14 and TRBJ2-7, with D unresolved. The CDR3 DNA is TGTGCCAGCAGCCAATCCCAGGCCTACGAGCAGTACTTC. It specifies CASSQSQAYEQYF.